The subject of this entry is one T cell receptor beta chain. Vbeta (60) and Jbeta (13) primers were used in the PCR. Profiled with immunoSEQ multiplex PCR; TCRdb holds only in-frame clones, not every one. The sample records approximately 70,000 clones, around 75% being singletons. The data are from a study of cytomegalovirus exposure and HLA in healthy donors. Germline CDR1 SGHRS, CDR2 YFSETQ. The CDR3 is 18 residues long. With 0 bases clipped from V and 1 base from J, the junction kept 6 bases outside the gene matches. This chain connects TRBV5-1 to TRBJ2-6; 8 nucleotides agree with TRBD1. The sequence was collected from a man between 60 and 75 years old in good health and CMV-seropositive. Material for sequencing was PBMCs. The CDR3 is CASSLVGQGMSGANVLTF. CDR3 DNA sequence: TGCGCCAGCAGCTTGGTAGGACAGGGCATGTCTGGGGCCAACGTCCTGACTTTC.